These 17 T cell receptor beta chains were sequenced from one sample in a study of T cell repertoires in cytomegalovirus infection. TCRdb analysed the reads with MiXCR anew, one entry per CDR3 protein. The sample holds approximately 990,000 distinct CDR3 sequences; around a third are singletons and the top ten take around 15%. Their specific antigens are unknown. This specimen consisted of cultured CD8+ T cells from PBMCs, obtained from culture after CMV antigen stimulation. These receptors all stem from a human donor in good health (CMV status not recorded). Some clones in this sample may be carry-over from other donors' samples.

This clonotype was seen only once. As DNA, the CDR3 is TGTGCCAGCAGCCACGCATCATATATGCCCCGGGAAGACACTGAAGCTTTCTTT. Residues: CASSHASYMPREDTEAFF. This chain links TRBV9 with TRBJ1-1; D unresolved. From germline, CDR1 is SGDLS and CDR2 YYNGEE. This CDR3 spans 18 amino acids. V was trimmed by 4 bases and J by 3 bases, leaving 25 bases between them.

The chain has TRBV10-2 and TRBJ1-6, with 10 bases fitting TRBD1. The length of the CDR3 is 14 residues. V was pared by 6 bases and J by 9 bases, with 5 bases of the junction left unmatched. Germline V gene sequence: CDR1 WSHSY, CDR2 SAAADI. CDR3 residues: CASRDRDRGSPLHF. The CDR3 bases are TGCGCCAGCAGAGACCGGGACAGGGGTTCACCCCTCCACTTT.

At least ten counts were recorded for this clonotype. This rearrangement joins TRBV7-2 to TRBJ2-2, with D unresolved. CDR3 length: 16 residues. From germline, CDR1 is SGHTA and CDR2 FQGNSA. With 5 bases removed from V and 3 bases from J, the gap between germline ends came to 16 bases. As DNA, the CDR3 is TGTGCCAGCAGCCCCCGCCGCGGCCCTTACACCGGGGAGCTGTTTTTT. It yields the protein CASSPRRGPYTGELFF.

The rearrangement links TRBV13 to TRBJ2-1, with D perhaps matching TRBD2 (6 bases). This CDR3 comprises 16 residues. Deletions cut 4 bases from V and 2 bases from J, with 15 bases between. The germline V gene encodes CDR1 PRHDT and CDR2 FYEKMQ (reference sequence). The CDR3 sequence: CASSSPSEYAYNEQFF. CDR3 sequence (DNA): TGTGCCAGCAGCTCTCCTAGCGAGTACGCCTACAATGAGCAGTTCTTC.

J is TRBJ2-5 and V is TRBV15; no definite D call. This CDR3 comprises 13 residues. Deletions cut 6 bases from V and 5 bases from J, with 13 bases between. Germline assignment: CDR1 LNHNV and CDR2 YYDKDF (reference sequence). CDR3 in amino acids: CATRDKGAETQYF. CDR3 in DNA: TGTGCCACCAGAGACAAGGGCGCGGAGACCCAGTACTTC.

The chain recombines TRBV19 with TRBJ2-1, with D hard to call. Trimming left V 6 bases short and J 0 bases short, with 12 bases between. The CDR3 is made up of 15 amino acids. In germline, CDR1 is LNHDA, CDR2 SQIVND (reference sequence). CDR3 loop: CASRKTFSSYNEQFF. CDR3 in DNA: TGTGCCAGTAGGAAGACGTTTAGCTCCTACAATGAGCAGTTCTTC.

This clonotype was seen a handful of times. V gene TRBV6-2 or TRBV6-3 combines with J gene TRBJ1-2; D is unclear. The CDR3 runs to 14 residues. Looked up from germline, CDR1 is MNHEY and CDR2 is SVGEGT. Trimming took 7 bases from V and 7 from J, leaving 19 bases between them. In DNA, the CDR3 is TGTGCCAGCACTCAAGATGGAAGGCGAGGTGGCTACACCTTC. This sequence encodes CASTQDGRRGGYTF.

This clonotype was seen a few times. J is TRBJ1-5 and V is TRBV28; 9 bases line up with TRBD1. Germline V lookup: CDR1 MDHEN, CDR2 SYDVKM. The CDR3 runs to 19 residues. Trimming at V came to 7 bases and at J to 3 bases, leaving 19 bases not matched to a gene. The CDR3 loop reads CASIHYPGGTGLFNQPQHF. The CDR3 nucleotides read TGTGCCAGCATCCATTACCCTGGAGGGACAGGGCTTTTCAATCAGCCCCAGCATTTT. Full variable domain (outside the CDR3, taken from reference TRBV28 and TRBJ1-5): DVKVTQSSRYLVKRTGEKVFLECVQDMDHENMFWYRQDPGLGLRLIYFSYDVKMKEKGDIPEGYSVSREKKERFSLILESASTNQTSMYLCASIHYPGGTGLFNQPQHFGDGTRLSIL.

The chain combines TRBV27 with TRBJ1-2; possible D gene TRBD1, 6 bases. V was pared by 3 bases and J by 7 bases, with 18 bases between. The germline V gene encodes CDR1 MNHEY and CDR2 SMNVEV (reference sequence). The CDR3 is made up of 15 amino acids. In DNA, the CDR3 is TGTGCCAGCAGTTTGGGACACCCGGGGAGGGTTGGCTACACCTTC. It translates to CASSLGHPGRVGYTF.

The rearrangement links TRBV12-3 or TRBV12-4 to TRBJ1-2; TRBD1 agrees at 9 bases. Trimming removed 0 bases from V and 5 bases from J; junction bases left unmatched: 7. The CDR3 spans 16 residues. CDR3 coding DNA: TGTGCCAGCAGTTTAGCGATGGGACAGGGTATATATGGCTACACCTTC. It encodes CASSLAMGQGIYGYTF.

This clonotype was picked up many times. The chain recombines TRBV7-8 with TRBJ1-2, with D uncertain. Germline V gives CDR1 SGHVS, CDR2 FQNEAQ. The CDR3 spans 12 residues. The V end was cut by 4 bases, the J end by 4 bases, with 7 bases between. CDR3 sequence reads: CASSSPGYGYTF. The DNA for the CDR3 is TGTGCCAGCAGCTCTCCGGGCTATGGCTACACCTTC.

V gene TRBV27 combines with J gene TRBJ2-5; TRBD1 aligns across 8 bases. The germline CDR1 and CDR2 sequences are MNHEY and SMNVEV (reference sequence). This CDR3 contains 15 residues. V lost 5 bases and J lost 3; bases outside the gene matches: 8. The CDR3 region is CASSLWQGAKETQYF. In DNA, the CDR3 is TGTGCCAGCAGTCTCTGGCAGGGGGCGAAAGAGACCCAGTACTTC.

In its sample, this clonotype was seen many times. The chain employs TRBV12-3 or TRBV12-4 and TRBJ2-5; 13 positions match TRBD2. Trimming at V came to 5 bases and at J to 1 base, leaving 4 bases not matched to a gene. This CDR3 comprises 16 residues. As DNA, the CDR3 is TGTGCCAGCAGTCCAGGGACTAGCGGGGCCCAAGAGACCCAGTACTTC. It specifies CASSPGTSGAQETQYF.

The chain is built from TRBV10-3 and TRBJ2-1, with D unresolved. This CDR3 region has 12 residues. Germline CDR1 reads ENHRY; CDR2 reads SYGVKD. Deletions cut 0 bases from V and 7 bases from J, with 4 bases between. As DNA, the CDR3 is TGTGCCATCAGTGAGTCTGGGAATGAGCAGTTCTTC. This sequence encodes CAISESGNEQFF.

CDR3 DNA: TGTGCCAGCGGGTTCCACGCGGCCCTAAGGATAGCCAAAAACATTCAGTACTTC. Protein: CASGFHAALRIAKNIQYF. The chain carries TRBV6-8 and TRBJ2-4; D unclear. From germline, CDR1 is MNHGY and CDR2 SAAAGT. Trimming removed 8 bases from V and 0 bases from J, with 23 bases in between. The CDR3 loop spans 18 amino acids.

V is TRBV7-6 and J is TRBJ2-1; 10 bases line up with TRBD1. V lost 5 bases and J lost 9; bases outside the gene matches: 10. Germline CDR1 reads SGHVS; CDR2 reads FNYEAQ. The CDR3 totals 15 residues. In DNA, the CDR3 is TGTGCCAGCAGCCCCCGGGACAGGGGAATTGCTGAGCAGTTCTTC. Translation gives CASSPRDRGIAEQFF.

The chain recombines TRBV7-6 with TRBJ2-1; D not resolved. Trimming removed 5 bases from V and 6 bases from J, with 11 bases in between. CDR1 is SGHVS, CDR2 FNYEAQ, per germline. This CDR3 is 13 amino acids long. The CDR3 coding sequence is TGTGCCAGCAGCCCCACCGAATTCAATGAGCAGTTCTTC. Translation: CASSPTEFNEQFF.